The 8 T cell receptor beta chains in this list originate from one sample, sequenced in a study of blood T cell repertoires in COVID-19. Some clones are missing from TCRdb's copy, which holds only in-frame ones; the method was immunoSEQ multiplex PCR. Seen here are about 150,000 clones, more than 80% observed once, and the top ten hold less than 2.5%. The material sequenced was peripheral blood. The receptors were gathered from a man in his sixties or seventies with acute or convalescent COVID-19.

J is TRBJ1-6 and V is TRBV2; 8 bases fit TRBD1. V shed 6 bases, J shed 9 bases, and the junction held 1 base outside the gene matches. The CDR3 consists of 12 residues. CDR1 SNHLY and CDR2 FYNNEI come from the germline V gene. In DNA form, the CDR3 reads TGTGCCAGCAGGGACAGGGTTTCACCCCTCCACTTT. Translation gives CASRDRVSPLHF.

This sequence joins TRBV7-9 and TRBJ2-7, with D hard to call. The CDR3 totals 13 residues. Trimming took off 1 base at V and 4 bases at J, with 8 bases between the two ends. Germline V lookup: CDR1 SEHNR, CDR2 FQNEAQ (reference sequence). CDR3 in DNA: TGTGCCAGCAGCTTAGGGTCCGCGTACGAGCAGTACTTC. Protein product: CASSLGSAYEQYF.

The CDR3 loop is CASSQNTGTSGNNEQFF. The CDR3 DNA follows: TGTGCCAGCAGCCAAAACACCGGGACTAGCGGAAACAATGAGCAGTTCTTC. The chain has TRBV14 and TRBJ2-1; TRBD2 agrees at 11 bases. CDR1 and CDR2 (germline): SGHDN, FVKESK. The CDR3 is made up of 17 amino acids. Trimming removed 2 bases from V and 5 bases from J; junction bases left unmatched: 8.

The chain employs TRBV27 and TRBJ2-7, with D perhaps TRBD2 (6 bases). CDR1 and CDR2 from the germline V gene are MNHEY and SMNVEV (reference sequence). This CDR3 is 15 amino acids long. Between the trimmed V and J ends, which lost 0 bases and 2 bases, there was a span of 11 bases. CDR3 protein: CASSLSGSGPYEQYF. In DNA, the CDR3 is TGTGCCAGCAGTTTATCGGGTAGCGGTCCCTACGAGCAGTACTTC.

The chain is built from TRBV6-1 and TRBJ1-5, with 7 positions matching TRBD1. This CDR3 region has 16 residues. Germline V gene sequence: CDR1 MNHNS, CDR2 SASEGT. The junction had 6 bases not matched to a gene; V was cut back by 2 bases and J by 2 bases. DNA of the CDR3: TGTGCCAGCAGTGAACCACACAGGGGTGGCAATCAGCCCCAGCATTTT. Amino acid sequence: CASSEPHRGGNQPQHF.

This clone was observed a single time. CDR3 DNA: TGCAGCGTTGTTAACAATGAGCAGTTCTTC. Translation: CSVVNNEQFF. This chain connects TRBV29-1 to TRBJ2-1; D ambiguous. CDR3 length equals 10 residues. Trimming took 4 bases from V and 5 from J, leaving 3 bases between them. Germline V gene lookup returns CDR1 SQVTM and CDR2 ANQGSEA.

The table lists this clone with a count of one. The rearrangement links TRBV9 to TRBJ2-1; the match to TRBD2 covers 11 bases. Germline trimming cut 0 bases from V and 9 bases from J; bases unmatched to any gene: 8. From germline, CDR1 is SGDLS and CDR2 YYNGEE. The CDR3 sequence is 16 residues long. CDR3 sequence (DNA): TGTGCCAGCAGCGTAGCGTCTAGCGGGGGGTATGCTGAGCAGTTCTTC. Translated: CASSVASSGGYAEQFF.

CDR3 sequence reads: CASSLVGGGLPYNEQFF. CDR3 in DNA: TGTGCCAGCAGCTTAGTTGGTGGGGGCCTCCCCTACAATGAGCAGTTCTTC. The gene calls are TRBV7-2 and TRBJ2-1; weak D call: TRBD1 (6 bases). Trimming removed 1 base at V and 2 bases at J, with 15 bases between. The CDR3 is made up of 17 amino acids. Germline CDR1 reads SGHTA; CDR2 reads FQGNSA.